One sample yielded the 21 T cell receptor beta chains listed below, sequenced in a study of a mutant IDH1 vaccine in newly diagnosed glioma. Indicated time point: week 47, end of study. Topical imiquimod was applied with each vaccine dose, which held 300 ug of mutant IDH1 20-mer peptide. Profiling relied on immunoSEQ multiplex PCR, and the TCRdb table lists in-frame clones only, not all of them. Here the sample spans under 40,000 clones, approximately 89% being singletons. These receptors have no known antigen. The material sequenced was PBMCs, taken from a glioma patient whose treatment included an IDH1 peptide vaccine. The receptor source for this set is a middle-aged man with glioma.

This clone was seen once. V gene TRBV19 combines with J gene TRBJ1-2; 7 bases align to TRBD1. J gave up 5 bases and V 5 bases, and 5 bases lay outside the gene matches. This CDR3 has 13 amino acids. The germline gives CDR1 LNHDA, CDR2 SQIVND (reference sequence). The CDR3 sequence: CASSATGTYGYTF. CDR3 coding DNA: TGTGCCAGTAGTGCGACAGGGACATATGGCTACACCTTC.

The chain uses TRBV11-2 and TRBJ2-1, with D perhaps TRBD2 (6 bases). The CDR3 totals 15 residues. Trimming took off 3 bases at V and 4 bases at J, with 13 bases between the two ends. The germline CDR1 and CDR2 sequences are SGHAT and FQNNGV. CDR3 nucleotides: TGTGCCAGCAGCTTTTGGTCGGAGGGATACAATGAGCAGTTCTTC. Translated, it gives CASSFWSEGYNEQFF. The full variable domain, with the rest looked up from reference TRBV11-2 and TRBJ2-1, is EAGVAQSPRYKIIEKRQSVAFWCNPISGHATLYWYQQILGQGPKLLIQFQNNGVVDDSQLPKDRFSAERLKGVDSTLKIQPAKLEDSAVYLCASSFWSEGYNEQFFGPGTRLTVL.

The chain couples TRBV6-1 to TRBJ2-1; 9 positions agree with TRBD2. Germline CDR1 reads MNHNS; CDR2 reads SASEGT. The CDR3 has 15 amino acids. The ends lost 6 bases at V and 7 bases at J; junction bases unmatched: 10. The CDR3 nucleotides are TGTGCCAGCAGACGAGAGCGGGGGGTTGATAATGAGCAGTTCTTC. It codes for CASRRERGVDNEQFF.

This chain connects TRBV9 to TRBJ1-4; 9 nucleotides agree with TRBD1. V lost 4 bases and J lost 8; bases outside the gene matches: 9. Germline CDR1 and CDR2: SGDLS and YYNGEE. The length of the CDR3 is 15 residues. CDR3 sequence (DNA): TGTGCCAGCAGCAGACTGACAGGGGGTGAAGAAAAACTGTTTTTT. Amino acids: CASSRLTGGEEKLFF.

This rearrangement joins TRBV7-9 to TRBJ1-1; maybe TRBD1 (6 bases). CDR3 length: 14 residues. V was cut by 0 bases and J by 2 bases, with 7 bases left in between. Looked up from germline, CDR1 is SEHNR and CDR2 is FQNEAQ (reference sequence). In DNA form, the CDR3 reads TGTGCCAGCAGCTTAGCGGACAGTAACACTGAAGCTTTCTTT. It is translated as CASSLADSNTEAFF.

This clone was observed a few times. The V gene is TRBV10-3, the J gene TRBJ1-1; TRBD1 agrees at 8 bases. CDR3 size: 14 residues. CDR1 is ENHRY, CDR2 SYGVKD, per germline. The V gene end was trimmed by 10 bases and the J gene end by 1 base; junction bases not matched to a gene: 8. The CDR3 nucleotides are TGTGCCACCGGACAGGGATCGAGGAACACTGAAGCTTTCTTT. The encoded protein is CATGQGSRNTEAFF.

J is TRBJ2-7 and V is TRBV10-3; D gene ambiguous. CDR1 is ENHRY and CDR2 is SYGVKD in the germline V gene. The CDR3 sequence is 17 residues long. V was clipped by 2 bases and J by 2 bases, with 19 bases between them. CDR3 region: CAISEPSPPLKPYEQYF. In nucleotides, the CDR3 is TGTGCCATCAGTGAGCCATCCCCACCCTTAAAGCCCTACGAGCAGTACTTC.

The chain combines TRBV27 with TRBJ2-7; D might be TRBD1 or TRBD2, each matching 5 bases. The CDR3 is 14 residues long. V lost 6 bases and J 0 bases, leaving 12 bases between the germline ends. The germline V gene has CDR1 MNHEY and CDR2 SMNVEV (reference sequence). The CDR3 sequence: CASRRGAGSYEQYF. In DNA, the CDR3 is TGTGCCAGCAGGCGAGGGGCAGGCTCCTACGAGCAGTACTTC.

This clone occurred once. This CDR3 reads CAISGLAGASTDTQYF. The CDR3 region has the DNA TGTGCCATCAGTGGCCTAGCGGGAGCAAGCACAGATACGCAGTATTTT. The genes are TRBV10-3 and TRBJ2-3; TRBD2 agrees at 10 bases. Germline V CDR1 and CDR2: ENHRY, SYGVKD. The junction had 4 bases not matched to a gene; V was cut back by 4 bases and J by 0 bases. This CDR3 is built from 16 residues.

This chain connects TRBV5-8 to TRBJ1-2; D is unclear. Per the germline V gene, CDR1 is SGHTS and CDR2 is YDEGEE. The CDR3 consists of 12 residues. V was cut by 1 base and J by 8 bases, with 9 bases left in between. The CDR3 nucleotides are TGTGCCAGCAGCTTGTGGGGTAGGGGCTACACCTTC. Encoded protein: CASSLWGRGYTF.

With regard to this clone: A read error may produce the germline difference seen at one junction end. This same CDR3 is encoded by further DNA sequences in the sample. The chain employs TRBV4-3 and TRBJ2-3; tentatively, D is TRBD2 (5 bases). The germline V gene has CDR1 LGHNA and CDR2 YSLEER. The CDR3 totals 13 residues. CDR3 coding DNA: TGCGCTAGCAGCCAAGAAAGGAGGGATACGCAGTATTTT. This encodes CASSQERRDTQYF.

V is TRBV11-2 and J is TRBJ2-1; D gene ambiguous. The CDR3 totals 13 residues. V lost 1 base and J 11 bases, leaving 12 bases between the germline ends. CDR1 and CDR2 from the germline V gene are SGHAT and FQNNGV. CDR3 sequence: CASSLGISLKQFF. The CDR3 region has the DNA TGTGCCAGCAGCTTAGGGATCAGCCTTAAGCAGTTCTTC.

The chain has TRBV7-2 and TRBJ2-3; 8 bases line up with TRBD1. Germline V gives CDR1 SGHTA, CDR2 FQGNSA. The junction had 3 bases not matched to a gene; V was cut back by 1 base and J by 6 bases. The CDR3 runs 14 residues. The CDR3 region has the DNA TGTGCCAGCAGCTTAGACAGGGGGAGGGATACGCAGTATTTT. This codes for CASSLDRGRDTQYF.

The chain employs TRBV27 and TRBJ2-6; D remains ambiguous. CDR1 is MNHEY and CDR2 is SMNVEV in the germline V gene (reference sequence). The CDR3 is 12 residues long. Trimming left V 4 bases short and J 2 bases short, with 0 bases between. CDR3 amino acids: CASSSGANVLTF. The CDR3 region has the DNA TGTGCCAGCAGTTCTGGGGCCAACGTCCTGACTTTC.

The V call is TRBV28, the J call TRBJ1-5; the D is unclear. Trimming took 3 bases from V and 4 from J, leaving 4 bases between them. The CDR3 extends over 12 amino acids. Germline CDR1 is MDHEN and CDR2 is SYDVKM. The CDR3 nucleotides read TGTGCCAGCAGTTTTTCAAATCAGCCCCAGCATTTT. Its translation: CASSFSNQPQHF.

J is TRBJ1-5 and V is TRBV7-9; D unclear. The CDR3 has 13 amino acids. Germline lookup yields CDR1 SEHNR and CDR2 FQNEAQ (reference sequence). The V end was cut by 7 bases, the J end by 0 bases, with 7 bases between. CDR3 residues: CASTIGSNQPQHF. The CDR3 DNA is TGTGCCAGCACCATCGGTAGCAATCAGCCCCAGCATTTT.

The chain is built from TRBV6-1 and TRBJ1-2, with D perhaps TRBD1 (5 bases). The CDR3 loop spans 15 amino acids. V lost 1 base and J lost 7, with 16 bases in between. Germline V lookup: CDR1 MNHNS, CDR2 SASEGT. CDR3 nucleotide sequence: TGTGCCAGCAGTGAAGGGAGACAAAGGAGGGGTGGCTACACCTTC. Its protein is CASSEGRQRRGGYTF.

The chain recombines TRBV28 with TRBJ1-1; no definite D call. Trimming stripped 3 bases from V and 1 base from J, with 6 bases between. Germline V CDR1 and CDR2: MDHEN, SYDVKM. This CDR3 spans 13 amino acids. The CDR3 loop is CASSLRTNTEAFF. In DNA form, the CDR3 reads TGTGCCAGCAGTTTGCGGACGAACACTGAAGCTTTCTTT.

This chain links TRBV27 with TRBJ1-1, with 7 bases fitting TRBD1. The CDR3 extends over 16 amino acids. Germline CDR1 is MNHEY and CDR2 is SMNVEV (reference sequence). V dropped 5 bases and J dropped 5; count of bases not matched to a gene: 14. As DNA, the CDR3 is TGTGCCAGCAGTCCAACCCTTTTCAGGGGGGTGACTGAAGCTTTCTTT. It codes for CASSPTLFRGVTEAFF.

In its sample, this clone was seen once. This chain uses TRBV29-1 with TRBJ2-7, with TRBD2 identical over 9 bases. Germline CDR1 SQVTM, CDR2 ANQGSEA. J lost 4 bases, V lost 0 bases, and 10 bases had no gene match. The CDR3 is 16 amino acids. CDR3 bases: TGCAGCGTTGAAGATCATGGGCTAGCGGGAAGGTACGAGCAGTACTTC. Encoded protein: CSVEDHGLAGRYEQYF.

J is TRBJ1-5 and V is TRBV2, with D unclear. CDR1 and CDR2 from the germline V gene are SNHLY and FYNNEI. V lost 2 bases, J lost 5 bases, and 10 bases lay in between. The CDR3 runs 14 residues. The CDR3 DNA reads as TGTGCCAGCAGTGAATCGGGGTGGTATCAGCCCCAGCATTTT. Amino acids: CASSESGWYQPQHF.